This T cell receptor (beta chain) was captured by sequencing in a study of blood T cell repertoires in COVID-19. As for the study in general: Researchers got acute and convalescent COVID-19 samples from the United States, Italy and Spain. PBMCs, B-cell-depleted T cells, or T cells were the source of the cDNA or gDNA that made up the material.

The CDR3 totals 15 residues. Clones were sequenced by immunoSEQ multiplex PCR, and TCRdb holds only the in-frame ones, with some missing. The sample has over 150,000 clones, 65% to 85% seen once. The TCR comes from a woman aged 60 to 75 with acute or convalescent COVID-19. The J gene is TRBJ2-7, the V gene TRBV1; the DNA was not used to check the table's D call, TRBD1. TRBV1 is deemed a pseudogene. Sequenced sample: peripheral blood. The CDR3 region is CTSSSRTGGFYEQYF. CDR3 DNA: TGCACCAGCAGCTCCCGGACAGGGGGCTTCTACGAGCAGTACTTC.